The present entry profiles one TCR beta chain with its context. Its antigen is unidentified. A junction boundary mismatches the germline segment, possibly from a read error. Researchers ran the PCR with 60 Vbeta and 13 Jbeta primers. TCRdb's table, derived via immunoSEQ multiplex PCR, lists solely in-frame clones and lacks some. The table shows more than 100,000 clones, with less than 90% occurring only once. The sample is drawn from a study of cytomegalovirus exposure and HLA in healthy donors. Study-wide results and limits: Solely CMV serostatus was available to characterize immune exposure. Most of the TCR beta V segments (in an earlier analysis) were productive either about 87% or about 30% of the time.

From germline, CDR1 is SGHNT and CDR2 YYREEE (reference sequence). The CDR3 totals 15 residues. The source is a man aged 50 or older in good health and CMV-seronegative. The specimen was PBMCs. The chain has TRBV5-4 and TRBJ1-2; the match to TRBD1 covers 9 bases. The CDR3 protein is CSSSLQGTGKSGYTF. The CDR3 nucleotides are TGTTCCAGCAGCTTGCAAGGGACAGGGAAAAGTGGCTACACCTTC.